A selection of T cell receptor beta chains follows, all from one sample in a study of T-cell reconstitution after alpha-beta-depleted transplantation in children. MiXCR, applied by TCRdb to the PCR reads, yields one record per CDR3 protein. The sample holds about 500,000 distinct CDR3 sequences, 9.5% to 12% seen once. The sample here was PBMCs, mostly from graft donor cells, taken 180 days after TCRalphabeta/CD19-depleted stem cell transplant. These receptors came from a female patient between 2 and 10 years old who had a stem cell transplant for aplastic anemia, so the T cells may come from the graft donor. CDR3s include the opening cysteine and the closing phenylalanine or tryptophan. The D gene is left open where the match is weak. Rows give clone size only sometimes, using once, few, many, or a class for an expanded clone.

NA	TRBV5-1	NA	TRBJ2-7	CASSTTGTGEQYF	TGCGCCAGCAGCACGACAGGTACGGGGGAGCAGTACTTC
NA	TRBV28	few	TRBJ1-2	CASSLPRGPGYTF	TGTGCCAGCAGTCTCCCACGGGGGCCTGGCTACACCTTC
NA	TRBV6-1	NA	TRBJ2-3	CASRTTASTDTQYF	TGTGCCAGCAGAACGACGGCGAGCACAGATACGCAGTATTTT
NA	TRBV5-1	many	TRBJ2-5	CASSLGGSAFQETQYF	TGCGCCAGCAGCTTGGGGGGTAGTGCGTTTCAAGAGACCCAGTACTTC
TRBD2	TRBV28	NA	TRBJ2-1	CASRRTWASGGGDEQFF	TGTGCCAGCAGACGGACCTGGGCTAGCGGGGGGGGCGATGAGCAGTTCTTC
NA	TRBV29-1	NA	TRBJ1-2	CSVDWGYGYTF	TGCAGCGTTGATTGGGGGTATGGCTACACCTTC
TRBD1	TRBV6-5	once	TRBJ2-5	CASSYSKPRTGQETQYF	TGTGCCAGCAGTTACTCGAAACCCAGGACAGGGCAAGAGACCCAGTACTTC
TRBD1	TRBV12-3/TRBV12-4	NA	TRBJ2-1	CASRYATGGIVNEQFF	TGTGCCAGCAGATATGCGACAGGGGGGATAGTGAATGAGCAGTTCTTC
NA	TRBV5-1	NA	TRBJ2-1	CASSLGEYGLNEQFF	TGCGCCAGCAGCTTGGGGGAGTACGGCCTCAATGAGCAGTTCTTC
TRBD2	TRBV7-2	few	TRBJ2-7	CASSSSTSGSVKQYF	TGTGCCAGCAGCTCTTCGACTAGCGGGTCTGTCAAGCAGTACTTC
NA	TRBV6-5	few	TRBJ2-1	CASSSTEGAANEQFF	TGTGCCAGCAGTTCCACCGAAGGGGCCGCCAATGAGCAGTTCTTC